Each of the 5 T cell receptor beta chains below was sequenced from the same sample in a study of blood T cell repertoires in COVID-19 (dated by TCRdb to 2018 to 2020). The library was prepared using the immunoSEQ multiplex PCR assay. The table comes from immuneACCESS by way of TCRdb, which keeps in-frame sequences with V and J called. Part of the clones is missing from these tables; in studies checked, under half for an unresolved V gene and the rest for unknown reasons. The sample records 250,000 to 350,000 clones, 86% of which are singletons. Of the sample, less than 15% is held by the ten largest clones. The sequenced sample consisted of peripheral blood. Receptors originate from a woman between 65 and 79 years old with COVID-19, enrolled during active disease.

The chain carries TRBV5-1 and TRBJ2-7; 8 bases align to TRBD1. Losses at the gene ends were 4 bases for V and 8 bases for J; bases not matched to a gene: 8. The CDR3 loop spans 13 amino acids. CDR1 is SGHRS, CDR2 YFSETQ, per germline. The CDR3 sequence is CASSRTDREKQYF. DNA of the CDR3: TGCGCCAGCAGCAGAACGGACAGGGAAAAGCAGTACTTC.

The chain links TRBV9 to TRBJ1-2, with TRBD1 identical over 7 bases. Per the germline V gene, CDR1 is SGDLS and CDR2 is YYNGEE. This CDR3 contains 14 residues. Trimming removed 2 bases from V and 2 bases from J; junction bases left unmatched: 3. CDR3 DNA sequence: TGTGCCAGCAGCGTGGCAGGGGGGAACTATGGCTACACCTTC. Protein product: CASSVAGGNYGYTF.

J is TRBJ2-7 and V is TRBV5-1, with 7 bases fitting TRBD1. After removal of 1 base from V and 4 bases from J, the junction contained 2 bases not matched to a gene. The CDR3 totals 13 residues. The germline CDR1 and CDR2 sequences are SGHRS and YFSETQ. This CDR3 reads CASSLTGEYEQYF. Written as DNA, the CDR3 is TGCGCCAGCAGCTTGACAGGGGAGTACGAGCAGTACTTC.

In this sample, this clone turned up once. The J gene is TRBJ1-2, the V gene TRBV6-2 or TRBV6-3, with 8 bases matching TRBD1. Germline V gene data show CDR1 as MNHEY and CDR2 as SVGEGT. Germline trimming cut 5 bases from V and 8 bases from J; bases unmatched to any gene: 13. The CDR3 sequence is 15 residues long. CDR3: CASSRAGGATKGYTF. The CDR3 DNA sequence: TGTGCCAGCAGTCGAGCAGGGGGCGCGACGAAAGGCTACACCTTC.

The chain has TRBV11-2 and TRBJ1-5; maybe TRBD1 (5 bases). CDR1 and CDR2 (germline): SGHAT, FQNNGV. The V end lost 1 base, the J end lost 4 bases, and 11 bases lay between the germline ends. The CDR3 consists of 15 residues. The CDR3 reads CASSLGMAGNQPQHF. The CDR3 DNA sequence: TGTGCCAGCAGCTTAGGTATGGCAGGGAATCAGCCCCAGCATTTT. Variable domain in full (rest from reference TRBV11-2 and TRBJ1-5): EAGVAQSPRYKIIEKRQSVAFWCNPISGHATLYWYQQILGQGPKLLIQFQNNGVVDDSQLPKDRFSAERLKGVDSTLKIQPAKLEDSAVYLCASSLGMAGNQPQHFGDGTRLSIL.